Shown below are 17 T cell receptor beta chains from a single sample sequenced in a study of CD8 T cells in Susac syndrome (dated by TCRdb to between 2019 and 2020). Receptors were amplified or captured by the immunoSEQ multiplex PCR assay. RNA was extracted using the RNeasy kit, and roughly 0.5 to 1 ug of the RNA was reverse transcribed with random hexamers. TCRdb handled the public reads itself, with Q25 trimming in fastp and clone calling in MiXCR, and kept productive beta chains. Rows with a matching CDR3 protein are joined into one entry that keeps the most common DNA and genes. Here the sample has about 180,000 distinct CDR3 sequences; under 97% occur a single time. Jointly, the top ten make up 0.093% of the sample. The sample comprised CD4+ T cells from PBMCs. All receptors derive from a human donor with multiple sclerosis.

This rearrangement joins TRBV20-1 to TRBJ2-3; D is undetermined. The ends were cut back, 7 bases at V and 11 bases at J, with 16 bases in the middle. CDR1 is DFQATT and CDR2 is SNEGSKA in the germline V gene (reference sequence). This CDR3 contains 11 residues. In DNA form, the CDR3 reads TGCAGTGTTGAACCGGGCCAGTTGCAGTATTTT. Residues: CSVEPGQLQYF.

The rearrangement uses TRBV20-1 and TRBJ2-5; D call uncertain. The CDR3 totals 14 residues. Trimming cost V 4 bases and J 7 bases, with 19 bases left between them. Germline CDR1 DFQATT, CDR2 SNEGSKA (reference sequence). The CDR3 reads CSAITTPREVTQYF. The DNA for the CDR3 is TGCAGTGCTATCACGACCCCTCGAGAAGTGACCCAGTACTTC.

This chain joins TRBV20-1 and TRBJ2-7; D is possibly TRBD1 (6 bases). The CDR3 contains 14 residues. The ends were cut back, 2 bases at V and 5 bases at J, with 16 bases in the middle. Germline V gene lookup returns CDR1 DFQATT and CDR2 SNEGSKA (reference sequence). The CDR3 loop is CSARRGQGIHEQYF. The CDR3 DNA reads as TGCAGTGCTAGAAGAGGGCAGGGGATCCACGAGCAGTACTTC.

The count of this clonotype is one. The CDR3 DNA is TGTGCCAGCTTCTTCGATGGCTACACCTTC. Encoded protein: CASFFDGYTF. The chain recombines TRBV19 with TRBJ1-2; D unclear. The CDR3 runs 10 residues. The V gene's germline CDR1 is LNHDA and CDR2 SQIVND (reference sequence). Trimming shortened V by 9 bases and J by 6 bases, and 8 bases separated the two germline ends.

The CDR3 DNA is TGTGCCAGCAGCTTGGGTGGACAGGGACAGACGGCCCTCCACTTT. This encodes CASSLGGQGQTALHF. This chain uses TRBV5-6 with TRBJ1-6; 8 nucleotides match TRBD1. Germline lookup yields CDR1 SGHDT and CDR2 YYEEEE. V trimming: 0 bases; J trimming: 14 bases; junction bases outside the gene matches: 10. The CDR3 runs to 15 residues.

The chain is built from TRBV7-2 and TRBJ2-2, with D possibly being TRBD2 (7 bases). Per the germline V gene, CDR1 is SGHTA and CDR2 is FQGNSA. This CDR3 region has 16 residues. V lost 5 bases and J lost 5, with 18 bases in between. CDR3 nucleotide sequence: TGTGCCAGCAGCCCGTTGGGGGGGGCTATGACCGGGGAGCTGTTTTTT. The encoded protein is CASSPLGGAMTGELFF.

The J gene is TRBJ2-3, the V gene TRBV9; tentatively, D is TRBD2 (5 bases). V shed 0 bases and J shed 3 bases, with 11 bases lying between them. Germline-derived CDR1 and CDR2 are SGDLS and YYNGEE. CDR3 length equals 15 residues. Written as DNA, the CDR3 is TGTGCCAGCAGCGTAGCGGGGTATAAGACAGATACGCAGTATTTT. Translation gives CASSVAGYKTDTQYF.

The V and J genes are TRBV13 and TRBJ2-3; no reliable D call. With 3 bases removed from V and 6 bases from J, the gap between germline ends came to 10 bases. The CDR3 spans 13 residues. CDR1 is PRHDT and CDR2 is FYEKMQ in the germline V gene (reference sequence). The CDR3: CASSFKDEDTQYF. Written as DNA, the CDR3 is TGTGCCAGCAGCTTTAAAGACGAGGATACGCAGTATTTT.

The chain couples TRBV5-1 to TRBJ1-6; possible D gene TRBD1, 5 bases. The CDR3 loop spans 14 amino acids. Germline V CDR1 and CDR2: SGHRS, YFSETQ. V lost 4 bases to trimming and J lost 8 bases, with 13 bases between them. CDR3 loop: CASSLGTKDSPLHF. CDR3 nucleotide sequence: TGCGCCAGCAGCCTTGGGACCAAGGATTCACCCCTCCACTTT. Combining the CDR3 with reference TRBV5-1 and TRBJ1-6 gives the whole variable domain KAGVTQTPRYLIKTRGQQVTLSCSPISGHRSVSWYQQTPGQGLQFLFEYFSETQRNKGNFPGRFSGRQFSNSRSEMNVSTLELGDSALYLCASSLGTKDSPLHFGNGTRLTVT.

CDR3 nucleotides: TGTGCCTGGAGTGTACTATCAGGACAAGGCTACACCTTC. Translating gives CAWSVLSGQGYTF. The chain recombines TRBV30 with TRBJ1-2, with TRBD1 as a possible D gene (5 bases). The CDR3 contains 13 residues. Germline V gives CDR1 GTSNPN, CDR2 SVGIG (reference sequence). V shed 0 bases and J shed 8 bases, with 13 bases lying between them.

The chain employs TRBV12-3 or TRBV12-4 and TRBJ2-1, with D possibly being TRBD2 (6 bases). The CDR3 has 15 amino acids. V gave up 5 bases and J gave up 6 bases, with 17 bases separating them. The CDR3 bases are TGTGCCAGCAGTCCACGGGTCCGGGGGACCAATGAGCAGTTCTTC. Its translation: CASSPRVRGTNEQFF.

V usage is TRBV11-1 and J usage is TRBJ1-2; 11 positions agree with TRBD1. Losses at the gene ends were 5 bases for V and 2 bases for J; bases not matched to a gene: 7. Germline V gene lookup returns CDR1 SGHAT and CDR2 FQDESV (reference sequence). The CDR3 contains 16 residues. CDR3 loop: CASSPWDRGRNYGYTF. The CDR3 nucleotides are TGTGCCAGCAGCCCATGGGACAGGGGGAGGAACTATGGCTACACCTTC.

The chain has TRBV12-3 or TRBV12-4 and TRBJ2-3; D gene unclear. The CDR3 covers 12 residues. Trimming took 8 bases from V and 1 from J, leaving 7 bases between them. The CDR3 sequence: CASESGTDTQYF. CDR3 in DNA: TGTGCCAGCGAATCGGGCACAGATACGCAGTATTTT.

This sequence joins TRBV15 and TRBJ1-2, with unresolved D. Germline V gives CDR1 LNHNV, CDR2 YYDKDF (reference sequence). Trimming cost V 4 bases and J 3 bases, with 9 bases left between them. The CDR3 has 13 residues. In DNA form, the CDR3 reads TGTGCCACCAGCACGACGGTAGACTATGGCTACACCTTC. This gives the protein CATSTTVDYGYTF.

CDR3 DNA sequence: TGTGCCAGCACCCTGGGGGGGGCCCCAGAGCAGTACTTC. Translating it yields CASTLGGAPEQYF. V and J are TRBV6-6 and TRBJ2-7; weak D call: TRBD2 (7 bases). Trimming removed 7 bases from V and 7 bases from J, with 17 bases in between. Germline CDR1 is MNHNY and CDR2 is SVGAGI (reference sequence). The CDR3 is 13 residues long.

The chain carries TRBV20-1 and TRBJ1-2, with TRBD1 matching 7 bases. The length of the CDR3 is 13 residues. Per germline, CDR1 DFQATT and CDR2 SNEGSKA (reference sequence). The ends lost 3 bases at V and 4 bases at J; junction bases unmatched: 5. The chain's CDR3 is CSASLQGSYGYTF. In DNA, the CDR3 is TGCAGTGCTAGTCTACAGGGGAGCTATGGCTACACCTTC.

CDR3 amino acids: CASTRGRDFYGYTF. CDR3 sequence (DNA): TGTGCCAGCACCCGAGGGAGAGACTTCTATGGCTACACCTTC. V gene TRBV6-6 combines with J gene TRBJ1-2; D remains unclear. The CDR3 is made up of 14 amino acids. Germline assignment: CDR1 MNHNY and CDR2 SVGAGI (reference sequence). V was pared by 7 bases and J by 4 bases, with 16 bases between.